This T cell receptor (beta chain) was documented in a study of T-cell reconstitution after alpha-beta-depleted transplantation in children. In its sample, this clonotype was seen once. V shed 0 bases and J shed 0 bases, with 9 bases lying between them. The CDR3 covers 16 residues. Germline V CDR1 and CDR2: MNHEY, SVGAGI. Preparation of the TCRbeta library was carried out with unique molecular identifiers. TCRdb passed the PCR reads through MiXCR, listing each CDR3 protein once. Among nearly 550,000 distinct CDR3 sequences, around 18% were seen once, and the ten largest hold 3.3%. The chain recombines TRBV6-5 with TRBJ1-3; no clear D gene. The receptor was derived from a human donor who donated a stem cell graft to a child with acute lymphoblastic leukemia. The material sequenced was PBMCs from the stem cell graft donor, taken from the stem cell graft. CDR3 sequence: CASSYSLRASGNTIYF. CDR3 sequence (DNA): TGTGCCAGCAGTTACTCGTTACGGGCCTCTGGAAACACCATATATTTT.